Listed below are T cell receptor beta chains from one sample, sequenced in a study of monozygotic twins with inflammatory bowel disease. Following a re-call of the 5' RACE reads, TCRdb has one entry per CDR3 protein and lacks DNA. The data include over 350,000 distinct CDR3 sequences; the top ten clones carry 2.5% to 3%. Sequenced sample: blood. These receptors were obtained from a human donor with ulcerative colitis or Crohn's disease, or a healthy co-twin of an affected twin (not recorded which). The CDR3 runs from the conserved cysteine through the conserved F or W. Each record gives: V gene, J gene, CDR3 protein.

v_gene: TRBV15; j_gene: TRBJ2-7; CDR3aa: CATSRDTFSYEQYF
v_gene: TRBV4-3; j_gene: TRBJ2-7; CDR3aa: CASSQDRDRVYEQYF
v_gene: TRBV29-1; j_gene: TRBJ1-2; CDR3aa: CSAFGTVYGYTF
v_gene: TRBV20-1; j_gene: TRBJ2-1; CDR3aa: CSAIPYNEQFF
v_gene: TRBV29-1; j_gene: TRBJ1-1; CDR3aa: CSVGSTAIMNTEAFF
v_gene: TRBV5-1; j_gene: TRBJ2-2; CDR3aa: CASSLAGEAGELFF
v_gene: TRBV19; j_gene: TRBJ1-1; CDR3aa: CASSTLSRGTENTEAFF
v_gene: TRBV19; j_gene: TRBJ1-2; CDR3aa: CASSIDQIQGNYGYTF
v_gene: TRBV6-1; j_gene: TRBJ2-3; CDR3aa: CASRRIQGPTDTQYF
v_gene: TRBV15; j_gene: TRBJ2-2; CDR3aa: CATSSPRGARELFF